The 3 T cell receptor beta chains presented below share a single source sample, sequenced in a study of metastatic and nonmetastatic thyroid tumors. There were no patients who had received any treatment before thyroid surgery. TCRdb re-analyzed the PCR reads using MiXCR. Here the sample spans about 4,200 clones, around 19% being singletons. The sample consisted of adjacent normal tissue. The receptors here all came from a male donor with papillary thyroid cancer or a benign thyroid nodule (not recorded which). Some clones in this sample may be carry-over from other donors' samples.

The V gene is TRBV19, the J gene TRBJ1-2; 8 bases agree with TRBD1. From germline, CDR1 is LNHDA and CDR2 SQIVND (reference sequence). The ends lost 7 bases at V and 0 bases at J; junction bases unmatched: 10. The CDR3 length is 16 residues. The CDR3 DNA reads TGTGCCAGTACTCAAAGCGGGACAGGAACTAACTATGGCTACACCTTC. Its protein is CASTQSGTGTNYGYTF.

This clone is large by share. The chain employs TRBV2 and TRBJ2-1, with 8 positions matching TRBD2. Germline trimming cut 6 bases from V and 6 bases from J; bases unmatched to any gene: 7. The length of the CDR3 is 14 residues. CDR1 SNHLY and CDR2 FYNNEI come from the germline V gene. The CDR3 coding sequence is TGTGCCAGCAGGTTCGGGGGGGCGAGCAATGAGCAGTTCTTC. Amino acids: CASRFGGASNEQFF.

This clone was seen a handful of times. V and J are TRBV27 and TRBJ2-1; TRBD2 agrees at 15 bases. Trimming at V came to 4 bases and at J to 8 bases, leaving 12 bases not matched to a gene. The V gene's germline CDR1 is MNHEY and CDR2 SMNVEV (reference sequence). The CDR3 has 18 residues. The CDR3 loop is CASSSLGLAGGPRDEQFF. CDR3 nucleotides: TGTGCCAGCAGTTCTCTTGGACTAGCGGGGGGGCCGAGAGATGAGCAGTTCTTC.